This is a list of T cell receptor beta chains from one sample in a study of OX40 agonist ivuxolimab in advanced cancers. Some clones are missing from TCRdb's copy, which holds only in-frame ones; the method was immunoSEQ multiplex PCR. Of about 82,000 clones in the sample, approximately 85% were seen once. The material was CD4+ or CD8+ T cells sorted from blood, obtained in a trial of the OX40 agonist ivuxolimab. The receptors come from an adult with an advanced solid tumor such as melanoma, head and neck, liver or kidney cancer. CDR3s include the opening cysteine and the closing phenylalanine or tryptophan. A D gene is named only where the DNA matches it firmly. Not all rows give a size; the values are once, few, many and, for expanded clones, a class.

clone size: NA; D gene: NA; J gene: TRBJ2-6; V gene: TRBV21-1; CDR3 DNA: TGTGCCAGCAGCACAATCTCCCCTAGGTCGGGGGGGGCCAACGTCCTGACTTTC; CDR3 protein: CASSTISPRSGGANVLTF
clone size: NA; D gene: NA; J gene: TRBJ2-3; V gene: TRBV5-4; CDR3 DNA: TGTGCCAGCAGCCGGGACACAGATACGCAGTATTTT; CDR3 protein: CASSRDTDTQYF
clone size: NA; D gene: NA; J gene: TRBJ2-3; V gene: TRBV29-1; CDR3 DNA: TGCAGCGCCCGTAGCTACCTTAGCACAGATACGCAGTATTTT; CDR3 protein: CSARSYLSTDTQYF
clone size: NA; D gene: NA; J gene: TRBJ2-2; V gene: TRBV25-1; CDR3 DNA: TGTGCCAGCAGTAGTAAGGATGGCGTACTAGGGGAGCTGTTTTTT; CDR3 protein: CASSSKDGVLGELFF
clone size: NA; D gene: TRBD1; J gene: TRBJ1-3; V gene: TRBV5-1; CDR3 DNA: TGCGCCAGCAGCCAGGGGGGGAGCTCTGGAAACACCATATATTTT; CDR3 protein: CASSQGGSSGNTIYF
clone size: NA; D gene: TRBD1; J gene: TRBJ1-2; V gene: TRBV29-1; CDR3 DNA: TGCAGCGTTGAGGGTCTAGGGGGCAGTACCTATGGCTACACCTTC; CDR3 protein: CSVEGLGGSTYGYTF
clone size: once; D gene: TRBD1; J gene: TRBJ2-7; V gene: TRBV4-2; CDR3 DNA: TGTGCCAGCAGCCCCTACGAGGGACAGGGCGGCGAGCAGTACTTC; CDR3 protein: CASSPYEGQGGEQYF
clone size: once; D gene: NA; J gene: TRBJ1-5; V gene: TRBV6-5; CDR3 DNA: TGTGCCAGCAGTTACTCGTCTTCAGTGGACCAGCCCCAGCATTTT; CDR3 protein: CASSYSSSVDQPQHF
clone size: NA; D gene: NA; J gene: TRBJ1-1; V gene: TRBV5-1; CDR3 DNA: TGCGCCAGCAGACGAAAGGGGGACCTGAACACTGAAGCTTTCTTT; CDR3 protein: CASRRKGDLNTEAFF
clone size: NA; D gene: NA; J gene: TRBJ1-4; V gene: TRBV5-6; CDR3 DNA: TGTGCCAGCAGCCCAGCGGGACGGGGGAATGAAAAACTGTTTTTT; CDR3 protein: CASSPAGRGNEKLFF
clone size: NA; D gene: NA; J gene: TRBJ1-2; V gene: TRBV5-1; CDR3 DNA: TGCGCCAGCAGCGTCGGGACCAACTATGGCTACACCTTC; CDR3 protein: CASSVGTNYGYTF
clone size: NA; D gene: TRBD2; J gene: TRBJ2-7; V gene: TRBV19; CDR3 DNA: TGTGCCAGTAGGGTCGGGGGGAACTCCTACGAGCAGTACTTC; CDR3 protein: CASRVGGNSYEQYF
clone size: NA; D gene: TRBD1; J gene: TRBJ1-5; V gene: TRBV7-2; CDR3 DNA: TGTGCCAGCAGCTCGCAGGGGGGCCAGCCCCAGCATTTT; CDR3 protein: CASSSQGGQPQHF